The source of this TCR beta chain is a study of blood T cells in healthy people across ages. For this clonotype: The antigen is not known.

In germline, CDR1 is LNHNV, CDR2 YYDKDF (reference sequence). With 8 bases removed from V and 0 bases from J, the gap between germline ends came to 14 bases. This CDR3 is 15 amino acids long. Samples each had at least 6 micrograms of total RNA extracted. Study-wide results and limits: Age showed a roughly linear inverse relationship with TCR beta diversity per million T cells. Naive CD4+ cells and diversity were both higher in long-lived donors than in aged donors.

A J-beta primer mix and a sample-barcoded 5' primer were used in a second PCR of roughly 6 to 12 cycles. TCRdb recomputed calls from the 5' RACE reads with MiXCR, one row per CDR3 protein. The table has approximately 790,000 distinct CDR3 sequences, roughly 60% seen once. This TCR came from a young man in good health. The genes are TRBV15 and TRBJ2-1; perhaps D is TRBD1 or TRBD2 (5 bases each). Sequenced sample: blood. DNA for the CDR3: TGTGCCACCTCCCGTCGGGGCAGCTCCTACAATGAGCAGTTCTTC. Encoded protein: CATSRRGSSYNEQFF.